These T cell receptor beta chains were read from a single sample in a study of T cell responses to AZD1222 COVID-19 vaccine. The method was immunoSEQ multiplex PCR; TCRdb's version includes in-frame clones alone and lacks a portion of them. The data show under 150,000 clones, 90% to 95% seen once. The starting material was peripheral blood, obtained on day 0 of AZD1222 vaccination. The receptors were sampled from an adult in good health. The CDR3 runs from the conserved cysteine through the conserved F or W. D genes are given only for firm matches. The size field is filled for only some rows; it gives once, few, many or a size class.

abundance	v_gene	d_gene	j_gene	CDR3aa	CDR3nt
-	TRBV30	TRBD2	TRBJ2-1	CAWSEAGAYNEQFF	TGTGCCTGGAGTGAAGCGGGGGCCTACAATGAGCAGTTCTTC
-	TRBV5-6	TRBD1	TRBJ1-2	CASSLGTGGGYGYTF	TGTGCCAGCAGCTTGGGGACAGGGGGCGGCTATGGCTACACCTTC
-	TRBV19	-	TRBJ1-1	CASSTLEDTEAFF	TGTGCCAGTAGTACCCTGGAGGACACTGAAGCTTTCTTT
-	TRBV4-2	TRBD1	TRBJ2-3	CASSGRDRAADTQYF	TGTGCCAGCAGCGGGAGGGACAGGGCCGCAGATACGCAGTATTTT
once	TRBV6-2/TRBV6-3	TRBD1	TRBJ1-6	CASSWGQRVGNSPLHF	TGTGCCAGCAGTTGGGGACAGAGAGTGGGAAATTCACCCCTCCACTTT
-	TRBV7-2	-	TRBJ1-5	CASSLALSRAGNQPQHF	TGTGCCAGCAGCTTAGCACTGAGCAGGGCCGGGAATCAGCCCCAGCATTTT
-	TRBV9	-	TRBJ2-5	CASSVGQNVQETQYF	TGTGCCAGCAGCGTTGGACAGAACGTCCAAGAGACCCAGTACTTC
-	TRBV11-1	-	TRBJ2-1	CASSLPQGISYNEQFF	TGTGCCAGCAGCCTCCCTCAGGGAATCTCCTACAATGAGCAGTTCTTC
-	TRBV11-2	-	TRBJ2-1	CASSPQGLSSYNEQFF	TGTGCCAGCAGCCCCCAGGGACTTAGCTCCTACAATGAGCAGTTCTTC
-	TRBV7-9	-	TRBJ1-6	CASSPNSPLHF	TGTGCCAGCAGCCCAAATTCACCCCTCCACTTT
few	TRBV3-1/TRBV3-2	-	TRBJ1-2	CASSQDNRGASGYTF	TGTGCCAGCAGCCAAGATAACCGTGGGGCTTCTGGCTACACCTTC
-	TRBV6-2/TRBV6-3	TRBD2	TRBJ2-7	CASSSLAGTYEQYF	TGTGCCAGCAGTTCACTAGCGGGGACTTACGAGCAGTACTTC